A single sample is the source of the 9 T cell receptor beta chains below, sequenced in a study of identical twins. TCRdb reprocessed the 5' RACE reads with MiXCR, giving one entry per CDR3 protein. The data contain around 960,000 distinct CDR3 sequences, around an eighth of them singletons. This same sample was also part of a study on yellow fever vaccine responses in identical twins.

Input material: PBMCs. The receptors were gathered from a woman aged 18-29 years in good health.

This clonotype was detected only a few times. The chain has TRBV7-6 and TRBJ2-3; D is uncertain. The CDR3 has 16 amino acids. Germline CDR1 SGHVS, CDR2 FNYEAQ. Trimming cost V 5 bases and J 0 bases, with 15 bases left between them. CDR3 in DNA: TGTGCCAGCAGCCTTCGGTCCGCCTCTAGCACAGATACGCAGTATTTT. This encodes CASSLRSASSTDTQYF. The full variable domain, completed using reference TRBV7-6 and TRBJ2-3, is GAGVSQSPRYKVTKRGQDVALRCDPISGHVSLYWYRQALGQGPEFLTYFNYEAQQDKSGLPNDRFSAERPEGSISTLTIQRTEQRDSAMYRCASSLRSASSTDTQYFGPGTRLTVL.

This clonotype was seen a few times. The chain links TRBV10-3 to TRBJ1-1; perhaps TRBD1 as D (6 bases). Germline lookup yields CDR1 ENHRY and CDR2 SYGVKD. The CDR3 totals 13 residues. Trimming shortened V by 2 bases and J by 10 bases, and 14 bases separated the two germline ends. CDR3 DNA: TGTGCCATCAGTGAGGGTAACAGGGAGAGAGCTTTCTTT. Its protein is CAISEGNRERAFF.

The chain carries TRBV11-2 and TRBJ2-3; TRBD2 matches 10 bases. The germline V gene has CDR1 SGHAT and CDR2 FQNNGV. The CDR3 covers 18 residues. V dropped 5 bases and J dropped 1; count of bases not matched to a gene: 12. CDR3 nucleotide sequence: TGTGCCAGCAGCCCAGAAGGGACTAGCGCTTATCGCACAGATACGCAGTATTTT. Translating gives CASSPEGTSAYRTDTQYF.

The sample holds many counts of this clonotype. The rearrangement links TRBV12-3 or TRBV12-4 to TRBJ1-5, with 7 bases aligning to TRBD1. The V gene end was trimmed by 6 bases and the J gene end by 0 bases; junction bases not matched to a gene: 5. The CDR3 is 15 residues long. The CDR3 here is CASSPTGPSNQPQHF. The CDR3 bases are TGTGCCAGCAGCCCGACAGGGCCTAGCAATCAGCCCCAGCATTTT.

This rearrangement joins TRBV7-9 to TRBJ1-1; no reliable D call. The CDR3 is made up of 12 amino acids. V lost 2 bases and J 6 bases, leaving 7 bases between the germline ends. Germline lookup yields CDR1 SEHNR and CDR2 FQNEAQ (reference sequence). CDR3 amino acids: CASSLSDPEAFF. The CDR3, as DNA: TGTGCCAGCAGCTTATCCGACCCTGAAGCTTTCTTT.

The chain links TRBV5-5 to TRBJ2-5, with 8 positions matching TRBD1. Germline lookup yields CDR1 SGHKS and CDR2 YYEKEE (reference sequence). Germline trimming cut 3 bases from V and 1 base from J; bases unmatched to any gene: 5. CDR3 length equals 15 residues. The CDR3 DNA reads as TGTGCCAGCAGCTCCCAGGACAGGGTCCAAGAGACCCAGTACTTC. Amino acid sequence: CASSSQDRVQETQYF.

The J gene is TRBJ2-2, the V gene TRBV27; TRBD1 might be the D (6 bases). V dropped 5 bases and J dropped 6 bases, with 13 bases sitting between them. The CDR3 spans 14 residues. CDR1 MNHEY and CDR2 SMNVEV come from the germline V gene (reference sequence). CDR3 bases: TGTGCCAGCAGTGCCCGACAGGTTCCCGGGGAGCTGTTTTTT. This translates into CASSARQVPGELFF.

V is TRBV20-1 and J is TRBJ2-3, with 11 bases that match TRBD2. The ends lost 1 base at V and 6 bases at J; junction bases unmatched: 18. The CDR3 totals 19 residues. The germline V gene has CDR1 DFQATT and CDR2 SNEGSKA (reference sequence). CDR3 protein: CSARGRIAGGPGLSDTQYF. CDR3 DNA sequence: TGCAGTGCTAGAGGGAGAATAGCGGGAGGGCCGGGTCTGAGTGATACGCAGTATTTT.

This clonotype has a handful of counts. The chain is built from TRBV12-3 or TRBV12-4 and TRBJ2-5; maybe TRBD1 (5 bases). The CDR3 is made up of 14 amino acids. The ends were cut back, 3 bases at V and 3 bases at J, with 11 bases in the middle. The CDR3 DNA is TGTGCCAGCAGTTTTATTCAGGGAAAAGAGACCCAGTACTTC. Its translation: CASSFIQGKETQYF.